The 28 T cell receptor beta chains below come from one sample, sequenced in a study of T cell clonality in common variable immunodeficiency. Regarding the study as a whole: In common variable immunodeficiency, TCR beta chains reportedly carried fewer deletions and N-nucleotide insertions.

The antigens of these receptors remain unknown. Data came from immunoSEQ multiplex PCR; TCRdb stores just in-frame clones and leaves some out. The sample yields about 32,000 clones, without any singletons. The material sequenced was peripheral blood mononuclear cells. Receptors were obtained from a human donor with common variable immunodeficiency.

With respect to this clone: The sequence runs out 3 residues before the end of the CDR3; the remainder is reconstructed from the germline J gene. V is TRBV19 and J is TRBJ1-5; 7 positions match TRBD1. Unmatched junction bases numbered 8, after V lost 5 bases and J lost 1 base. The CDR3 covers 16 residues. Germline V lookup: CDR1 LNHDA, CDR2 SQIVND (reference sequence). The CDR3 reads CASSGSGTESNQPQHF. The sequenced part of the CDR3 DNA is TGTGCCAGTAGTGGTTCCGGGACAGAAAGCAATCAGCCC.

This clone was seen a few times. From the germline J gene comes the end of the CDR3, since the read stops 3 residues before it. The J gene is TRBJ1-4, the V gene TRBV18; possibly TRBD1 for D (5 bases). This CDR3 contains 16 residues. The ends were cut back, 0 bases at V and 5 bases at J, with 13 bases in the middle. Per the germline V gene, CDR1 is KGHSH and CDR2 is LQKENI. The sequenced CDR3 bases are TGTGCCAGCTCACCACCGGTAACAGGCGACAATGAAAAA. Encoded protein: CASSPPVTGDNEK. The complete CDR3 sequence is CASSPPVTGDNEKLFF.

For this clone: The read terminates 3 residues before the CDR3 end, so the remaining end is supplied by the germline J gene. This chain connects TRBV6-1 to TRBJ1-2; 8 positions match TRBD1. The germline gives CDR1 MNHNS, CDR2 SASEGT. J was trimmed by 7 bases and V by 2 bases; bases with no gene match: 6. CDR3 length: 14 amino acids. The sequenced part of the CDR3 DNA is TGTGCCAGCAGTGAATTACAGGGGGGACCTGGC. Translating it yields CASSELQGGPG. The CDR3 in its entirety is CASSELQGGPGYTF.

This clone turned up a few times. Read coverage stops 3 residues before the CDR3 terminus; the germline J gene supplies the remainder. The genes are TRBV7-9 and TRBJ2-5; unclear D gene. The CDR3 runs 15 residues. From germline, CDR1 is SEHNR and CDR2 FQNEAQ (reference sequence). Trimming took off 1 base at V and 2 bases at J, with 11 bases between the two ends. The DNA read from the CDR3 is TGTGCCAGCAGCTTAGTCCAGTTACGACAAGAGACC. Its protein product is CASSLVQLRQET. The CDR3 in full is CASSLVQLRQETQYF.

This clone was recorded a few times. The sequenced fragment ends 3 residues before the CDR3 boundary, so the rest is inferred from the germline J gene. The chain links TRBV19 to TRBJ1-5; TRBD1 might be the D (5 bases). The CDR3 has 15 amino acids. Germline CDR1 reads LNHDA; CDR2 reads SQIVND (reference sequence). V was trimmed by 1 base and J by 7 bases, leaving 14 bases between them. The CDR3 here is CASSIGNGGGQPQHF. Partial CDR3 DNA: TGTGCCAGTAGTATAGGAAACGGGGGAGGACAGCCC.

A note on this clone: The sequenced fragment ends 3 residues before the CDR3 boundary, so the rest is inferred from the germline J gene. This chain joins TRBV19 and TRBJ1-2, with 8 bases that match TRBD1. The CDR3 spans 14 residues. CDR1 is LNHDA and CDR2 is SQIVND in the germline V gene (reference sequence). CDR3 sequence: CASSTTGTGSGYTF. The CDR3 bases that were read are TGTGCCAGTAGTACCACCGGGACAGGCAGCGGC.

This clone was seen many times. The read comes to an end 3 residues before the CDR3 does, leaving the germline J gene to fill in the end. The gene calls are TRBV29-1 and TRBJ1-1; no definite D call. Trimming pared 5 bases from V and 5 bases from J, leaving 12 bases between. CDR3 length: 12 residues. The germline gives CDR1 SQVTM, CDR2 ANQGSEA. The CDR3 loop reads CSVSRRQTEAFF. The DNA read from the CDR3 is TGCAGCGTTTCTAGGAGGCAGACTGAA.

This clone was recorded many times. Sequencing ends 3 residues short of the CDR3 end; the germline J gene provides the rest. The gene calls are TRBV20-1 and TRBJ2-1; 8 bases map to TRBD1. Germline V CDR1 and CDR2: DFQATT, SNEGSKA (reference sequence). The CDR3 covers 16 residues. With 3 bases clipped from V and 7 bases from J, the junction kept 14 bases outside the gene matches. CDR3 bases read: TGCAGTGCTAGGTTACAGGGGGAAGGGGTCGGGAATGAG. Amino acid sequence: CSARLQGEGVGNE. The entire CDR3 is CSARLQGEGVGNEQFF.

On this clone itself: The observed sequence ends 3 residues before the CDR3 terminus, with the missing tail filled in from the germline J gene. The chain carries TRBV20-1 and TRBJ2-1; 9 nucleotides align to TRBD1. Germline assignment: CDR1 DFQATT and CDR2 SNEGSKA (reference sequence). Trimming removed 3 bases from V and 6 bases from J; junction bases left unmatched: 9. The CDR3 runs to 15 residues. The DNA read from the CDR3 is TGCAGTGCTAGTTATGGACAGGGGAACTTCAATGAG. The encoded protein is CSASYGQGNFNE. The entire CDR3 protein is CSASYGQGNFNEQFF.

This clone showed up just a few times. Coverage ceases 3 residues before the CDR3 finishes, and the germline J gene fills in the end. The rearrangement uses TRBV5-5 and TRBJ2-1, with unresolved D. Trimming took 2 bases from V and 2 from J, leaving 2 bases between them. This CDR3 contains 12 residues. CDR1 is SGHKS, CDR2 YYEKEE, per germline (reference sequence). The CDR3 DNA, read in part, is TGTGCCAGCAGCTTCACCTACAATGAG. Translated: CASSFTYNE. The entire CDR3 is CASSFTYNEQFF. The full variable domain, completed using reference TRBV5-5 and TRBJ2-1, is DAGVTQSPTHLIKTRGQQVTLRCSPISGHKSVSWYQQVLGQGPQFIFQYYEKEERGRGNFPDRFSARQFPNYSSELNVNALLLGDSALYLCASSFTYNEQFFGPGTRLTVL.

Ten or more counts support this clone. The read halts 3 residues ahead of the CDR3 end, with the missing end drawn from the germline J gene. V gene TRBV18 combines with J gene TRBJ1-1, with 8 bases that match TRBD1. The CDR3 extends over 17 amino acids. In germline, CDR1 is KGHSH, CDR2 LQKENI. V was clipped by 2 bases and J by 4 bases; unmatched bases: 12. CDR3 DNA, as far as it was read: TGTGCCAGCTCACCAGCGGACAGGGAGACCTACTCCACTGAA. As protein: CASSPADRETYSTE. The full CDR3 sequence reads CASSPADRETYSTEAFF.

A word on this clone: With the read ending 3 residues before the CDR3 end, the germline J gene is used to fill in that end. The V gene is TRBV2, the J gene TRBJ1-5, with D possibly TRBD1 on 5 matching bases. The V gene lost 5 bases and the J gene lost 2 bases, with 13 bases spanning the gap. Germline CDR1 reads SNHLY; CDR2 reads FYNNEI. The CDR3 sequence is 15 residues long. This chain's CDR3 is CASSSQGIRNQPQHF. CDR3 bases read: TGTGCCAGCAGTTCCCAGGGAATCCGCAATCAGCCC.

This clone occurred a few times. From the germline J gene comes the end of the CDR3, since the read stops 3 residues before it. J is TRBJ2-2 and V is TRBV7-3, with D unresolved. This CDR3 contains 13 residues. Germline V gene lookup returns CDR1 SGHTA and CDR2 FQGTGA. V shed 2 bases and J shed 2 bases, with 3 bases lying between them. The CDR3 protein is CASSLRNTGELFF. Incomplete CDR3 DNA: TGTGCCAGCAGCTTACGTAACACCGGGGAG.

In its sample, this clone was seen a few times. The read finishes 3 residues shy of the CDR3 end, and the germline J gene is used to complete it. The chain couples TRBV6-1 to TRBJ2-7, with D possibly matching TRBD1 (6 bases). Trimming cost V 4 bases and J 4 bases, with 14 bases left between them. Germline assignment: CDR1 MNHNS and CDR2 SASEGT. CDR3 length equals 14 residues. CDR3 region: CASSGGTGQYEQYF. The CDR3 DNA, read in part, is TGTGCCAGCAGTGGGGGAACCGGACAGTACGAG.

This clone appeared many times. Read data end 3 residues before the CDR3 end; the end is taken from the germline J gene. The V call is TRBV11-2, the J call TRBJ2-1; D may be TRBD2 (5 bases). The V end lost 7 bases, the J end lost 9 bases, and 16 bases lay between the germline ends. The germline gives CDR1 SGHAT, CDR2 FQNNGV. CDR3 length: 13 residues. This CDR3 reads CASTNAGVSEQFF. CDR3 DNA, as far as it was read: TGTGCCAGCACCAACGCCGGGGTCTCTGAG. Using reference TRBV11-2 and TRBJ2-1 for the parts outside the CDR3, the full variable domain is EAGVAQSPRYKIIEKRQSVAFWCNPISGHATLYWYQQILGQGPKLLIQFQNNGVVDDSQLPKDRFSAERLKGVDSTLKIQPAKLEDSAVYLCASTNAGVSEQFFGPGTRLTVL.

As for this clone: The missing CDR3 end, 3 residues past where the read stops, is filled in from the germline J gene. V and J are TRBV7-9 and TRBJ2-7; D unresolved. This CDR3 has 13 amino acids. The ends were cut back, 5 bases at V and 3 bases at J, with 11 bases in the middle. Germline V gives CDR1 SEHNR, CDR2 FQNEAQ (reference sequence). CDR3 DNA, as far as it was read: TGTGCCAGCAGCCCGACCGCTAGCTACGAG. Protein product: CASSPTASYE. The whole CDR3 reads CASSPTASYEQYF.

Regarding this clone: The DNA ends 3 residues before the CDR3 does, and the rest of the CDR3 is filled in from the germline J gene. This chain connects TRBV19 to TRBJ1-6; TRBD1 is a possible D gene (6 bases). Looked up from germline, CDR1 is LNHDA and CDR2 is SQIVND (reference sequence). The CDR3 covers 15 residues. Trimming stripped 2 bases from V and 5 bases from J, with 10 bases between. The CDR3 bases that were read are TGTGCCAGTAGTATAAGCAGGGGAAATAATTCACCC. This translates into CASSISRGNNSP. From start to end, the CDR3 is CASSISRGNNSPLHF. Filled out from reference TRBV19 and TRBJ1-6, the complete variable domain reads DGGITQSPKYLFRKEGQNVTLSCEQNLNHDAMYWYRQDPGQGLRLIYYSQIVNDFQKGDIAEGYSVSREKKESFPLTVTSAQKNPTAFYLCASSISRGNNSPLHFGNGTRLTVT.

Concerning this clone: The read ends 3 residues early relative to the CDR3; the germline J gene fills the gap. V is TRBV19 and J is TRBJ1-1, with 9 bases aligning to TRBD1. Germline loops: CDR1 LNHDA, CDR2 SQIVND (reference sequence). Germline trimming cut 3 bases from V and 6 bases from J; bases unmatched to any gene: 11. The CDR3 is made up of 16 amino acids. The CDR3 spells CASSIFGTGYMAEAFF. The covered CDR3 bases are TGTGCCAGTAGTATTTTCGGGACAGGGTATATGGCTGAA.

This clone was counted ten times or more. The CDR3: CASSQMGGLAGGSSYNEQFF. The CDR3 DNA, read in part, is TGTGCCAGCAGCCAAATGGGAGGCCTAGCGGGGGGCTCCTCCTACAATGAG. The rearrangement joins TRBV14 to TRBJ2-1; 11 bases map to TRBD2. Coverage ceases 3 residues before the CDR3 finishes, and the germline J gene fills in the end. Germline CDR1 and CDR2: SGHDN and FVKESK. V shed 2 bases and J 0 bases; nucleotides not matched to a gene: 12. The CDR3 contains 20 residues.

This clone was seen a few times. The read comes to an end 3 residues before the CDR3 does, leaving the germline J gene to fill in the end. This rearrangement joins TRBV19 to TRBJ1-5; 8 nucleotides align to TRBD1. Germline CDR1 and CDR2: LNHDA and SQIVND (reference sequence). Losses at the gene ends were 3 bases for V and 6 bases for J; bases not matched to a gene: 7. The length of the CDR3 is 15 residues. The DNA read from the CDR3 is TGTGCCAGTAGTATGAACAGGGGGGTCGGTCAGCCC. Translation: CASSMNRGVGQP. The complete CDR3 reads CASSMNRGVGQPQHF.

This clone has just a few counts. The read ends 3 residues early relative to the CDR3; the germline J gene fills the gap. The chain is built from TRBV7-2 and TRBJ2-1, with D hard to call. V dropped 6 bases and J dropped 2 bases, with 5 bases sitting between them. This CDR3 is 12 amino acids long. Germline CDR1 is SGHTA and CDR2 is FQGNSA. The CDR3 bases that were read are TGTGCCAGCAGTGAGGCCTACAATGAG. Translation: CASSEAYNE. The complete CDR3 reads CASSEAYNEQFF.

A few counts support this clone. The CDR3 end lies 3 residues beyond the end of the read and is filled in from the germline J gene. The genes are TRBV2 and TRBJ1-2; 8 nucleotides match TRBD1. CDR1 is SNHLY and CDR2 is FYNNEI in the germline V gene. This CDR3 spans 13 amino acids. The CDR3 loop is CASSVGQGEWYTF. The CDR3 bases that were read are TGTGCCAGCAGTGTTGGACAGGGAGAATGG.

This clone was counted between two and nine times. The CDR3 goes on 3 residues after the read ends, and that part is filled in from the germline J gene. The chain has TRBV2 and TRBJ1-2, with D maybe TRBD1 (5 bases). The germline V gene encodes CDR1 SNHLY and CDR2 FYNNEI. The CDR3 runs to 13 residues. Trimming stripped 7 bases from V and 2 bases from J, with 11 bases between. CDR3 in amino acids: CASKERTNYGYTF. The sequenced CDR3 bases are TGTGCCAGCAAAGAGAGGACAAACTATGGC. Complete variable domain (other parts from reference TRBV2 and TRBJ1-2): EPEVTQTPSHQVTQMGQEVILRCVPISNHLYFYWYRQILGQKVEFLVSFYNNEISEKSEIFDDQFSVERPDGSNFTLKIRSTKLEDSAMYFCASKERTNYGYTFGSGTRLTVV.

A note on this clone: The observed sequence ends 3 residues before the CDR3 terminus, with the missing tail filled in from the germline J gene. The V and J genes are TRBV19 and TRBJ1-4; TRBD1 aligns across 9 bases. V shed 6 bases and J 4 bases; nucleotides not matched to a gene: 3. The CDR3 contains 14 residues. CDR1 LNHDA and CDR2 SQIVND come from the germline V gene (reference sequence). The chain's CDR3 is CASRTTGGNEKLFF. The covered CDR3 bases are TGTGCCAGTAGGACGACAGGGGGTAATGAAAAA.

As for this clone: The missing CDR3 end, 3 residues past where the read stops, is filled in from the germline J gene. The chain couples TRBV30 to TRBJ2-1; maybe TRBD1 (5 bases). Germline V gene sequence: CDR1 GTSNPN, CDR2 SVGIG (reference sequence). CDR3 size: 12 residues. V lost 3 bases and J 7 bases, leaving 10 bases between the germline ends. This CDR3 is CAWRSPGNEQFF. The part of the CDR3 DNA that was read is TGTGCCTGGAGATCTCCAGGGAATGAG.

In its sample, this clone was seen a few times. The CDR3 bases that were read are TGTGCCTGGAGTCCATCCTGGACAGGGCGTATGAGA. It codes for CAWSPSWTGRMR. The CDR3 in full is CAWSPSWTGRMRAFF. The V call is TRBV30, the J call TRBJ1-1, with 8 bases aligning to TRBD1. Read sequence stops 3 residues before the CDR3 end, and the germline J gene provides the missing end. Germline CDR1 GTSNPN, CDR2 SVGIG (reference sequence). This CDR3 has 15 amino acids.

This clone has ten or more counts. The read terminates 3 residues ahead of where the CDR3 ends, so the germline J gene completes it. The chain couples TRBV5-1 to TRBJ1-4; 9 nucleotides agree with TRBD1. CDR3 length: 14 amino acids. Germline loops: CDR1 SGHRS, CDR2 YFSETQ. V was clipped by 0 bases and J by 6 bases; unmatched bases: 0. The CDR3 region is CASSLGQGDEKLFF. The DNA read from the CDR3 is TGCGCCAGCAGCTTGGGACAGGGGGATGAAAAA.

This clone has ten or more counts. The CDR3: CASSHPGVGGGASDTQYF. The sequenced CDR3 bases are TGTGCCAGCAGCCACCCCGGGGTGGGCGGGGGGGCGTCAGATACG. This chain joins TRBV7-3 and TRBJ2-3; 9 bases align to TRBD2. Read coverage stops 3 residues before the CDR3 terminus; the germline J gene supplies the remainder. Germline V CDR1 and CDR2: SGHTA, FQGTGA. The ends lost 5 bases at V and 4 bases at J; junction bases unmatched: 16. This CDR3 is 18 amino acids long.